This T cell receptor (beta chain) was observed in a study of T cells in Graves' hyperthyroidism and ophthalmopathy. Study as a whole: Before any treatment, at initial diagnosis, peripheral blood was collected. Whole-study results and caveats: Peripheral blood also featured most of the thyroid clonotypes expanded above 0.001.

Researchers took RNA transcripts and amplified the TCR beta CDR3 regions from them. HTBI primers were the set used in a first-round RT-PCR of the TCR CDR3. TCRdb independently ran MiXCR on the multiplex PCR reads; one entry per CDR3 protein. There are approximately 610,000 distinct CDR3 sequences in the sample; under 15% occur only once, and around 4.5% lies in the top ten. CDR3 length equals 14 residues. V lost 2 bases and J lost 5; bases outside the gene matches: 3. At least ten counts were recorded for this clonotype. Its specificity is unknown. The sequencing sample was made of blood. The J gene is TRBJ2-7, the V gene TRBV12-3 or TRBV12-4, with 10 bases fitting TRBD2. The sequence was collected from a middle-aged woman with Graves' ophthalmopathy. The CDR3, as DNA: TGTGCCAGCAGTTTAACTAGCGGGAAAGACGAGCAGTACTTC. It yields the protein CASSLTSGKDEQYF.